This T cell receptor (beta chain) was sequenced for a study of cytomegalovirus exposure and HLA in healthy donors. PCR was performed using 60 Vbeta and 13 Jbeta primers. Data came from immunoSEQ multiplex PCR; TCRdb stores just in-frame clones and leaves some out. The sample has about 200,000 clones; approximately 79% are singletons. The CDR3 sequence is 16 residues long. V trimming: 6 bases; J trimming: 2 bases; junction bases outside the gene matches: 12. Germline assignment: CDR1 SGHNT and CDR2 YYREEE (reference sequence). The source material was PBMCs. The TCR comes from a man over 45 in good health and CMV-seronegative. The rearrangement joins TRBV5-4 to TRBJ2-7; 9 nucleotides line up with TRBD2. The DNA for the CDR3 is TGTGCCAGCACCCCGAGGGGGGCTAGCGGGACCTACGAGCAGTACTTC. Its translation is CASTPRGASGTYEQYF. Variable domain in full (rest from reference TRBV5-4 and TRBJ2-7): ETGVTQSPTHLIKTRGQQVTLRCSSQSGHNTVSWYQQALGQGPQFIFQYYREEENGRGNFPPRFSGLQFPNYSSELNVNALELDDSALYLCASTPRGASGTYEQYFGPGTRLTVT.